These T cell receptor beta chains were read from a single sample in a study of cytotoxic CD8 clonotypes in ibrutinib-treated CLL. Here immunoSEQ multiplex PCR was the method, and the copy in TCRdb shows in-frame clones only, minus some. Here the sample spans approximately 160,000 clones, about 88% being singletons. The sequencing used PBMCs, collected at disease progression, from a patient treated with ibrutinib. The receptors come from a human donor with chronic lymphocytic leukemia. The CDR3 runs from the conserved cysteine through the conserved F or W. D genes are given only for firm matches. Some rows have no size entry. The others give once, few or many, or a class for an expanded clone.

cdr3_aa cdr3_nt j_call cdr3_length clone_size d_call v_call
CAIGALQGTYEQYF TGTGCCATCGGGGCCTTACAGGGGACCTACGAGCAGTACTTC TRBJ2-7 14 - TRBD1 TRBV10-3
CASSLDSGRRETQYF TGTGCCAGCAGCTTAGATAGCGGGAGAAGAGAGACCCAGTACTTC TRBJ2-5 15 - TRBD2 TRBV7-2
CASSANPVTEAFF TGTGCCAGCAGCGCCAATCCAGTCACTGAAGCTTTCTTT TRBJ1-1 13 - - TRBV7-9
CASSGGTGERFYEQYF TGTGCCAGCAGCGGGGGTACAGGGGAGAGATTCTACGAGCAGTACTTC TRBJ2-7 16 - - TRBV2
CASNQQGALSNQPQHF TGTGCCAGCAACCAACAGGGGGCCTTAAGCAATCAGCCCCAGCATTTT TRBJ1-5 16 - TRBD1 TRBV2
CASSYGQGRNTQYF TGTGCCAGCAGTTACGGGCAGGGGAGGAATACGCAGTATTTT TRBJ2-3 14 - - TRBV6-5
CASSQDSAGVYGYTF TGCGCCAGCAGCCAAGATAGCGCAGGAGTCTATGGCTACACCTTC TRBJ1-2 15 once - TRBV4-3
CASSYGHSSYEQYF TGTGCCAGCAGTTACGGTCACAGCTCCTACGAGCAGTACTTC TRBJ2-7 14 - - TRBV6-5
CASSEWSTVDSYEQYF TGTGCCAGCAGTGAATGGAGCACAGTTGATTCCTACGAGCAGTACTTC TRBJ2-7 16 - - TRBV25-1
CAWSSPYDSNSGANVLTF TGTGCCTGGAGTTCCCCGTACGACAGCAACTCTGGGGCCAACGTCCTGACTTTC TRBJ2-6 18 - - TRBV30
CASSLSSRTGNTEAFF TGCGCCAGCAGCTTGTCCTCTCGGACGGGGAACACTGAAGCTTTCTTT TRBJ1-1 16 - - TRBV5-1
CASRIAGGNEQFF TGTGCCAGTAGGATCGCTGGGGGGAATGAGCAGTTCTTC TRBJ2-1 13 - - TRBV19
CASQGYDFGKLFF TGTGCCAGTCAAGGGTACGACTTTGGAAAACTGTTTTTT TRBJ1-4 13 - - TRBV19
CASSVPRDRMTYEQYF TGTGCCAGCAGTGTACCCCGGGACAGAATGACCTACGAGCAGTACTTC TRBJ2-7 16 - TRBD1 TRBV28
CASSFANTIYF TGTGCCAGCAGCTTTGCAAACACCATATATTTT TRBJ1-3 11 - - TRBV7-6
CASSPGTGAEKLFF TGCGCCAGCAGCCCCGGGACAGGGGCTGAAAAACTGTTTTTT TRBJ1-4 14 - TRBD1 TRBV4-1
CASSLGGVGNYGYTF TGCGCCAGCAGCTTGGGAGGGGTAGGGAACTATGGCTACACCTTC TRBJ1-2 15 - - TRBV5-1
CASSLGWRTYNEQFF TGTGCCAGCAGCTTAGGATGGCGAACCTACAATGAGCAGTTCTTC TRBJ2-1 15 - - TRBV7-2
CASSPSGATNEKLFF TGTGCCAGCTCCCCCAGTGGCGCAACTAATGAAAAACTGTTTTTT TRBJ1-4 15 - - TRBV18
CSVAWTSGSVTDTQYF TGCAGCGTTGCCTGGACTAGCGGGAGTGTCACAGATACGCAGTATTTT TRBJ2-3 16 - TRBD2 TRBV29-1
CASSPRGGGVYEQYF TGTGCCAGCTCACCTCGGGGGGGAGGGGTCTACGAGCAGTACTTC TRBJ2-7 15 once TRBD2 TRBV18
CASSVHLAAGGGEQFF TGTGCCAGCAGCGTCCATCTAGCGGCGGGTGGTGGTGAGCAGTTCTTC TRBJ2-1 16 - TRBD2 TRBV9
CASDGTGTGELFF TGTGCCAGCGACGGGACAGGGACCGGGGAGCTGTTTTTT TRBJ2-2 13 once TRBD1 TRBV2
CASSLAGLAEYRNEQFF TGCGCCAGCAGCTTGGCGGGACTAGCGGAGTACCGGAATGAGCAGTTCTTC TRBJ2-1 17 - TRBD2 TRBV5-1
CAWGQGAGEQYF TGTGCCTGGGGCCAGGGGGCTGGTGAGCAGTACTTC TRBJ2-7 12 - TRBD1 TRBV30
CASSLAGRNTEAFF TGTGCCAGCAGCTTAGCGGGCCGAAACACTGAAGCTTTCTTT TRBJ1-1 14 - - TRBV7-2
CASSEISSGNEQFF TGCGCCAGCAGTGAGATCTCTAGCGGGAATGAGCAGTTCTTC TRBJ2-1 14 few TRBD2 TRBV10-1
CASSLVGWGKPSEQYF TGTGCCAGCAGCTTAGTAGGTTGGGGGAAACCCTCCGAGCAGTACTTC TRBJ2-7 16 - - TRBV13
CSVEAGGLGNLEQYF TGCAGCGTAGAGGCAGGGGGCCTGGGAAATTTGGAGCAGTACTTC TRBJ2-7 15 - TRBD1 TRBV29-1
CSASSYNEQFF TGCAGTGCTAGCTCCTACAATGAGCAGTTCTTC TRBJ2-1 11 - - TRBV20-1
CASSQTGRMSEAFF TGCGCCAGCAGCCAGACAGGGAGGATGAGTGAAGCTTTCTTT TRBJ1-1 14 - TRBD1 TRBV10-1
CASTRVGVGSYEQYF TGTGCCAGCACCCGAGTGGGGGTCGGTTCCTACGAGCAGTACTTC TRBJ2-7 15 - - TRBV7-2
CASSLPRTTYEQYF TGTGCCAGCAGCTTGCCGCGGACCACCTACGAGCAGTACTTC TRBJ2-7 14 - - TRBV5-8
CASSRVGQGGSYEQYF TGTGCCAGCAGCCGAGTGGGGCAGGGGGGCTCCTACGAGCAGTACTTC TRBJ2-7 16 - - TRBV11-3
CASSFPMARADTQYF TGTGCCAGCAGCTTTCCGATGGCTCGGGCAGATACGCAGTATTTT TRBJ2-3 15 - - TRBV5-6
CASSPTGGGGANVLTF TGTGCCAGCAGTCCGACAGGGGGCGGCGGGGCCAACGTCCTGACTTTC TRBJ2-6 16 - TRBD1 TRBV27
CASSSGNTIYF TGTGCCAGCAGCTCGGGGAACACCATATATTTT TRBJ1-3 11 - - TRBV7-6
CASSVAAADTEAFF TGTGCCAGCAGCGTAGCGGCAGCGGACACTGAAGCTTTCTTT TRBJ1-1 14 once - TRBV9
CASSVVPSDTGSGANVLTF TGTGCCAGCAGCGTAGTACCCTCAGATACAGGGTCCGGGGCCAACGTCCTGACTTTC TRBJ2-6 19 once - TRBV9
CASSAQPDSSYGYTF TGTGCCAGCAGCGCCCAGCCGGACAGCAGCTATGGCTACACCTTC TRBJ1-2 15 - - TRBV7-3
CASSQGSSQTYEQYF TGTGCCAGCAGCCAAGGGAGTAGCCAAACCTACGAGCAGTACTTC TRBJ2-7 15 - - TRBV4-2
CSAGTNYEQYF TGCAGCGCCGGGACGAACTACGAGCAGTACTTC TRBJ2-7 11 - - TRBV29-1
CASSIRGDGANTGELFF TGTGCCAGTAGTATTCGGGGCGATGGGGCGAACACCGGGGAGCTGTTTTTT TRBJ2-2 17 once - TRBV19
CASSYSLRDRVNEQFF TGTGCCAGCAGTTACTCGCTCCGGGACAGGGTCAATGAGCAGTTCTTC TRBJ2-1 16 - TRBD1 TRBV6-5
CATPGRGRFNYGYTF TGTGCCACCCCGGGCAGGGGGCGTTTTAACTATGGCTACACCTTC TRBJ1-2 15 - TRBD1 TRBV13
CASSYGRPSYEQYF TGTGCCAGCAGCTATGGCAGACCGAGCTACGAGCAGTACTTC TRBJ2-7 14 - - TRBV7-8
CASSVRGTGGLYNEQFF TGTGCCAGCAGTGTCCGAGGGACAGGGGGCCTCTACAATGAGCAGTTCTTC TRBJ2-1 17 - TRBD1 TRBV27
CASSFFRGYGYTF TGTGCCAGCAGTTTTTTCAGGGGGTATGGCTACACCTTC TRBJ1-2 13 - TRBD1 TRBV28
CASSGLIPNYGYTF TGTGCCAGCAGTGGACTGATACCTAATTATGGCTACACCTTC TRBJ1-2 14 - - TRBV2
CASSLILRVDQPQHF TGTGCCAGCAGCTTAATCCTAAGGGTAGATCAGCCCCAGCATTTT TRBJ1-5 15 - - TRBV7-3
CASSSLAGGRTDTQYF TGTGCCAGCAGCTCACTAGCGGGAGGGCGCACAGATACGCAGTATTTT TRBJ2-3 16 - TRBD2 TRBV7-2
CASSLKGPYEQYF TGTGCCAGCAGCTTAAAGGGGCCCTACGAGCAGTACTTC TRBJ2-7 13 - - TRBV7-6